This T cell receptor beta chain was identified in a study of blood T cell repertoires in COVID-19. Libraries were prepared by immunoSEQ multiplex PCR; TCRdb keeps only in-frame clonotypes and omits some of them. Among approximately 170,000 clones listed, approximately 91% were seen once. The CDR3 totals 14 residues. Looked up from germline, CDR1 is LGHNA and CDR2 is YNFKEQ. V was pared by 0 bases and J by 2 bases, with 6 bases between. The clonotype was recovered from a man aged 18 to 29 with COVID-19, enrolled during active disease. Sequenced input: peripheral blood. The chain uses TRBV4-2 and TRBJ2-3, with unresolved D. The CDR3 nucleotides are TGTGCCAGCAGCCAAGATCGAGTCACAGATACGCAGTATTTT. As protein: CASSQDRVTDTQYF.